Below are 9 T cell receptor beta chains sequenced from a single sample in a study of cytomegalovirus exposure and HLA in healthy donors. Primers for the PCR totalled 60 Vbeta and 13 Jbeta. Profiling relied on immunoSEQ multiplex PCR, and the TCRdb table lists in-frame clones only, not all of them. The repertoire consists of 100,000 to 150,000 clones, with about 74% occurring once and the leading ten covering under 6.5%. Sequencing was carried out using PBMCs. The receptors stem from a woman aged 45-60 years in good health and CMV-seropositive.

The V call is TRBV18, the J call TRBJ2-7, with 9 bases fitting TRBD1. Germline V lookup: CDR1 KGHSH, CDR2 LQKENI. Unmatched junction bases numbered 7, after V lost 5 bases and J lost 5 bases. CDR3 length: 14 residues. CDR3 bases: TGTGCCAGCTCATCCGGGACAGGGATCCACGAGCAGTACTTC. Encoded protein: CASSSGTGIHEQYF.

This clone was seen once. The rearrangement links TRBV18 to TRBJ1-1, with a possible D match to TRBD1 (5 bases). This CDR3 is built from 14 residues. V was cut by 5 bases and J by 1 base, with 11 bases left in between. Germline lookup yields CDR1 KGHSH and CDR2 LQKENI. The CDR3 sequence: CASSWDSSNTEAFF. The CDR3 DNA follows: TGTGCCAGCTCATGGGACTCCTCGAACACTGAAGCTTTCTTT.

The chain joins TRBV2 to TRBJ2-1; D is undetermined. The germline V and J ends were trimmed by 5 bases and 5 bases, with 7 bases remaining between them. The CDR3 runs 12 residues. The germline V gene encodes CDR1 SNHLY and CDR2 FYNNEI. CDR3 coding DNA: TGTGCCAGCAGTTGGTCAGACAATGAGCAGTTCTTC. Its translation: CASSWSDNEQFF.

The chain uses TRBV11-3 and TRBJ1-1; no reliable D call. Trimming removed 1 base at V and 7 bases at J, with 4 bases between. The CDR3 consists of 11 residues. Germline assignment: CDR1 SGHNT and CDR2 YENEEA. CDR3 sequence (DNA): TGTGCCAGCAGCTTAGGAGATGAAGCTTTCTTT. Its translation: CASSLGDEAFF.

This clone was counted only a few times. The chain carries TRBV11-3 and TRBJ2-7; TRBD1 matches at 8 bases. The trim removed 4 bases at V and 4 bases at J, leaving 6 bases unmatched. This CDR3 has 14 amino acids. Germline CDR1 reads SGHNT; CDR2 reads YENEEA. CDR3 coding DNA: TGTGCCAGCAGCTCGGACAGGGTATCGTACGAGCAGTACTTC. It yields the protein CASSSDRVSYEQYF.

This sequence joins TRBV11-2 and TRBJ2-6; TRBD1 matches 10 bases. J lost 1 base, V lost 1 base, and 1 base had no gene match. This CDR3 spans 17 amino acids. Germline V lookup: CDR1 SGHAT, CDR2 FQNNGV. Here the CDR3 reads CASSLGTGGSGANVLTF. The CDR3 nucleotides read TGTGCCAGCAGCTTAGGGACAGGGGGGTCTGGGGCCAACGTCCTGACTTTC.

The gene calls are TRBV6-1 and TRBJ2-1, with D possibly TRBD1 on 6 matching bases. The CDR3 is 15 amino acids. Germline CDR1 is MNHNS and CDR2 is SASEGT. V gave up 6 bases and J gave up 2 bases, with 14 bases separating them. In nucleotides, the CDR3 is TGTGCCAGCAGGGGTGTCTCAGGGGCCTACAATGAGCAGTTCTTC. Its protein is CASRGVSGAYNEQFF.

This clone has just one count. V and J are TRBV7-2 and TRBJ1-1; D is possibly TRBD1 (5 bases). This CDR3 region has 14 residues. V lost 2 bases, J lost 0 bases, and 7 bases lay in between. Per the germline V gene, CDR1 is SGHTA and CDR2 is FQGNSA. This CDR3 is CASSLRGMNTEAFF. In nucleotides, the CDR3 is TGTGCCAGCAGCTTAAGGGGCATGAACACTGAAGCTTTCTTT.

The V call is TRBV6-1, the J call TRBJ1-2, with TRBD1 matching 7 bases. Germline V gives CDR1 MNHNS, CDR2 SASEGT. The trim removed 1 base at V and 5 bases at J, leaving 13 bases unmatched. The CDR3 extends over 17 amino acids. The CDR3 reads CASSEGAGRGFWYGYTF. CDR3 sequence (DNA): TGTGCCAGCAGTGAAGGTGCGGGCAGGGGGTTTTGGTATGGCTACACCTTC.